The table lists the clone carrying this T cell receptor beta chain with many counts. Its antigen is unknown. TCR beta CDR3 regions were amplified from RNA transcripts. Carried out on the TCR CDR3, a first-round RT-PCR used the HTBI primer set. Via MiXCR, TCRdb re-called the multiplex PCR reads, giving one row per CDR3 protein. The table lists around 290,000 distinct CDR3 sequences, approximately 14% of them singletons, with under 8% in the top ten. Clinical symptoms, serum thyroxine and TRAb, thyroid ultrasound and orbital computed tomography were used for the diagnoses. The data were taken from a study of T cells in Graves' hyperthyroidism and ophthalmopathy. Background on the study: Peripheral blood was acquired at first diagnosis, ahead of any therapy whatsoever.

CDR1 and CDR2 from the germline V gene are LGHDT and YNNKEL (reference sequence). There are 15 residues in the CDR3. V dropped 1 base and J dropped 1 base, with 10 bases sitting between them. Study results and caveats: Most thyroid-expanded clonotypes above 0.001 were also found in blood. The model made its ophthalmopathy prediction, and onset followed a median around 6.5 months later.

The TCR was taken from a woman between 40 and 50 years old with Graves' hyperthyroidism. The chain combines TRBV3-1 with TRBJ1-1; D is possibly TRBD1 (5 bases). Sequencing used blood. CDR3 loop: CASSQVGGGNTEAFF. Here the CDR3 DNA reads TGTGCCAGCAGCCAAGTCGGGGGGGGGAACACTGAAGCTTTCTTT.